This TCR beta chain was profiled in a study of CD8 T cells in Susac syndrome. TCR beta sequencing was performed on blood CD8+ and CD4+ T cells. It was with random hexamers that roughly 0.45 to 1 ug RNA was reverse transcribed. The authors amplified TCR beta CDR3 across 54 Vbeta and 13 Jbeta using immunoSEQ multiplex PCR. TCRdb analysed the immunoSEQ multiplex PCR reads with MiXCR anew, one entry per CDR3 protein. The sample shows around 300,000 distinct CDR3 sequences, 75% to 85% of them seen only once. Broader study findings: The study admitted that it had a relatively small number of individuals in its TCR sequencing and HLA analysis.

Details on this clonotype: Its antigen is currently unknown.

Sequencing was done on a sample of CD8+ T cells from PBMCs. This clonotype was sampled from a human donor with multiple sclerosis.

The CDR3 spells CASKPGTSHNEQFF. The CDR3 nucleotides are TGTGCCAGCAAACCCGGGACTAGTCACAATGAGCAGTTCTTC. V usage is TRBV7-9 and J usage is TRBJ2-1, with TRBD2 matching over 8 bases. The CDR3 loop spans 14 amino acids. Germline V lookup: CDR1 SEHNR, CDR2 FQNEAQ (reference sequence). Germline trimming cut 7 bases from V and 5 bases from J; bases unmatched to any gene: 7.